Listed below are T cell receptor beta chains from one sample, sequenced in a study of radiation and T cells in renal cell carcinoma. Method: immunoSEQ multiplex PCR; TCRdb's copy keeps in-frame clones and lacks some. The sample lists some 64,000 clones, more than 60% occurring once. The material was blood, obtained from a patient whose treatment included radiotherapy and nephrectomy. The receptors here all came from a man in his sixties with renal cell carcinoma. The CDR3 runs from the conserved cysteine through the conserved F or W. A D gene is named only where the DNA matches it firmly. Size values are once, few and many counts, or a class for expanded clones, and some rows have none.

D: TRBD1; size: -; V: TRBV6-5; J: TRBJ1-2; DNA: TGTGCCAGCAGCCGGGACAGGACGACCTATGGCTACACCTTC; CDR3: CASSRDRTTYGYTF
D: -; size: -; V: TRBV19; J: TRBJ2-1; DNA: TGTGCCAGTAGTATATCGGACAATGAGCAGTTCTTC; CDR3: CASSISDNEQFF
D: -; size: -; V: TRBV11-2; J: TRBJ2-3; DNA: TGTGCCAGCAGCCCCAGGTGGGCCACGCGGGATACGCAGTATTTT; CDR3: CASSPRWATRDTQYF
D: -; size: once; V: TRBV27; J: TRBJ1-5; DNA: TGTGCCAGCAGCCAGGGTCCCAATTATCAGCCCCAGCATTTT; CDR3: CASSQGPNYQPQHF
D: -; size: few; V: TRBV2; J: TRBJ1-1; DNA: TGTGCCAGCAGCAACTCCCAGGGATGGGGCACTGAAGCTTTCTTT; CDR3: CASSNSQGWGTEAFF
D: TRBD1; size: -; V: TRBV7-8; J: TRBJ1-2; DNA: TGTGCCAGCAGCTTCGACAGGGCAGGGGGCTACACCTTC; CDR3: CASSFDRAGGYTF
D: -; size: -; V: TRBV5-1; J: TRBJ1-1; DNA: TGCGCCAGCAGCTTGGGCCCTCGGGCCTCCAACCCTGAAGCTTTCTTT; CDR3: CASSLGPRASNPEAFF
D: -; size: few; V: TRBV18; J: TRBJ2-5; DNA: TGTGCCAGCTCACCCACCCAAGAGACCCAGTACTTC; CDR3: CASSPTQETQYF
D: TRBD2; size: -; V: TRBV15; J: TRBJ2-3; DNA: TGTGCCACCAGCAGAGATCTACTAGCGGGGGTGCGCACAGATACGCAGTATTTT; CDR3: CATSRDLLAGVRTDTQYF
D: TRBD1; size: -; V: TRBV10-2; J: TRBJ2-2; DNA: TGCGCCAGCAGGGCCCCCGGACAGGGCTTTATCGGGGAGCTGTTTTTT; CDR3: CASRAPGQGFIGELFF
D: -; size: -; V: TRBV11-2; J: TRBJ2-7; DNA: TGTGCCAGCACCAGGAGGGGGAGCTCCTACGAGCAGTACTTC; CDR3: CASTRRGSSYEQYF
D: TRBD1; size: few; V: TRBV29-1; J: TRBJ2-4; DNA: TGCAGCAGTCGACAGGGGGGCGAAAACATTCAGTACTTC; CDR3: CSSRQGGENIQYF
D: -; size: few; V: TRBV30; J: TRBJ1-4; DNA: TGTGCCTGGAGAGGAGCGGTTAATGAAAAACTGTTTTTT; CDR3: CAWRGAVNEKLFF
D: -; size: -; V: TRBV10-3; J: TRBJ1-4; DNA: TGTGCCACCGCCGCCGACTGGGACTCCGGGGGGTCAACTAATGAAAAACTGTTTTTT; CDR3: CATAADWDSGGSTNEKLFF
D: -; size: -; V: TRBV20-1; J: TRBJ1-2; DNA: TGCAGTGCTACTGCTAACTATGGCTACACCTTC; CDR3: CSATANYGYTF
D: -; size: once; V: TRBV30; J: TRBJ2-6; DNA: TGTGCCTGGAGTGTTCCTGGGGCCAACGTCCTGACTTTC; CDR3: CAWSVPGANVLTF
D: -; size: -; V: TRBV10-3; J: TRBJ1-5; DNA: TGTGCCACCAAGACAGACCTCGGGGGTCAGCCCCAGCATTTT; CDR3: CATKTDLGGQPQHF
D: -; size: -; V: TRBV6-5; J: TRBJ2-7; DNA: TGTGCCAGCAGTTACCACCTAAACAGACTCTACGAGCAGTACTTC; CDR3: CASSYHLNRLYEQYF
D: TRBD1; size: -; V: TRBV6-6; J: TRBJ1-2; DNA: TGTGCCAGCAGTGGACAGGGGCTCTATGGCTACACCTTC; CDR3: CASSGQGLYGYTF
D: -; size: -; V: TRBV29-1; J: TRBJ2-7; DNA: TGCAGCGTTGAGGGGCCTGAGTCCTACGAGCAGTACTTC; CDR3: CSVEGPESYEQYF
D: -; size: -; V: TRBV5-1; J: TRBJ2-2; DNA: TGCGCCAGCAGCTTGCAGGGACCGAACACCGGGGAGCTGTTTTTT; CDR3: CASSLQGPNTGELFF
D: -; size: -; V: TRBV25-1; J: TRBJ2-1; DNA: TGTGCCAGCAGTGAAATCGCCGGAAGCTCCTACAATGAGCAGTTCTTC; CDR3: CASSEIAGSSYNEQFF
D: -; size: -; V: TRBV30; J: TRBJ1-4; DNA: TGTGCCTGGACCTCACCCCGTGGCACTCCCTCAACTAATGAAAAACTGTTTTTT; CDR3: CAWTSPRGTPSTNEKLFF
D: -; size: -; V: TRBV4-2; J: TRBJ2-3; DNA: TGTGCCAGCAGCCAAGAAGGAAGGGCTGGCACAGATACGCAGTATTTT; CDR3: CASSQEGRAGTDTQYF
D: TRBD2; size: -; V: TRBV25-1; J: TRBJ2-2; DNA: TGTGCCAGCAGTGGGCTGGGAGGGACCGGGGAGCTGTTTTTT; CDR3: CASSGLGGTGELFF
D: -; size: -; V: TRBV9; J: TRBJ2-5; DNA: TGTGCCAGCAGCGTCGGGACACTGAAAGAGACCCAGTACTTC; CDR3: CASSVGTLKETQYF
D: TRBD1; size: -; V: TRBV2; J: TRBJ1-4; DNA: TGTGCCAGCAGTGTCGGACAGGGTTTCGAAAAACTGTTTTTT; CDR3: CASSVGQGFEKLFF